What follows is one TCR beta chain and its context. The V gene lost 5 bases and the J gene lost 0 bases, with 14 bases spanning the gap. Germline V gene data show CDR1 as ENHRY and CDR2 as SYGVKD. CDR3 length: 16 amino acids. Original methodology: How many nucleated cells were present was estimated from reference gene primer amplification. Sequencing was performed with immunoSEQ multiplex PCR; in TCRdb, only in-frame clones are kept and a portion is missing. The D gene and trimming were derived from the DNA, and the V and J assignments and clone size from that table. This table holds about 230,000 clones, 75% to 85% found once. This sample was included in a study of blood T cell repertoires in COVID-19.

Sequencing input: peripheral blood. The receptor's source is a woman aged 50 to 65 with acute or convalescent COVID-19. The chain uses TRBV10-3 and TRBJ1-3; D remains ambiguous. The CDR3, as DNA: TGTGCCATCAGTCCGCGGTCACCGAGCTCTGGAAACACCATATATTTT. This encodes CAISPRSPSSGNTIYF.